Given below is one T cell receptor beta chain in context. What it recognizes is unknown. The data were obtained in a study of vaccination effects on CD4 cells after COVID-19. Looking at the study overall: Sample provision by two convalescent patients occurred 16 days and one week before vaccination.

Antigen-specific CD4+ T cells were first expanded with viral peptide pools by the ViraFEST assay and only then sequenced. Researchers isolated CD4+ T cells once around 11 days of culture had elapsed. SARS-CoV-2 infected the person between March and December 2020, as confirmed by PCR. A half-medium replacement with IL-2 medium was carried out on days 3 and 7. Study findings and constraints: In the study, convalescent patients were few, and early post-infection timepoints were absent.

The CDR3 runs to 15 residues. V lost 4 bases, J lost 10 bases, and 16 bases stayed unmatched. Germline CDR1 and CDR2: SGHRS and YFSETQ. This table comes from immunoSEQ multiplex PCR, and its TCRdb copy is limited to in-frame clones, with some not included. The table lists tens of thousands of clones, 70% to 80% of them singletons. The sequencing used CD4+ T cells from PBMCs cultured with HCoV-NL63 spike peptides, collected before COVID-19 vaccination. The receptor's source is a human donor who had a prior SARS-CoV-2 infection. The V gene is TRBV5-1, the J gene TRBJ1-1; 7 bases fit TRBD1. CDR3 residues: CASSIRTGETRRAFF. In nucleotides, the CDR3 is TGCGCCAGCAGCATTAGGACAGGTGAAACCCGGAGAGCTTTCTTT.